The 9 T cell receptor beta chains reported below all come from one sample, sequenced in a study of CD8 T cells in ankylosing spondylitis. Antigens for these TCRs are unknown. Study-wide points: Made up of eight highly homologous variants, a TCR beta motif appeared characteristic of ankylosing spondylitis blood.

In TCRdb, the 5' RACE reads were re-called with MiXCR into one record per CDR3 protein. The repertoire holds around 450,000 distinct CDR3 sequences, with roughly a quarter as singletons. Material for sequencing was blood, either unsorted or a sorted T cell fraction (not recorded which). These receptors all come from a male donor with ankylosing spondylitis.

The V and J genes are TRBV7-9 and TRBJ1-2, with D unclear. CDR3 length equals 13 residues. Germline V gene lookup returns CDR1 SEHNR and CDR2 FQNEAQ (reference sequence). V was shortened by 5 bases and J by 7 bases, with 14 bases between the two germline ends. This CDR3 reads CASSEVTPSGYTF. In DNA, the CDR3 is TGTGCCAGCAGCGAGGTTACGCCGAGTGGCTACACCTTC.

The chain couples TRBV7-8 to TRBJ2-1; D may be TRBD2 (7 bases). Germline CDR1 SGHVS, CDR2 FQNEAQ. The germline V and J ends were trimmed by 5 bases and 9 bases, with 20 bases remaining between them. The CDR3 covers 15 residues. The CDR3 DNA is TGTGCCAGCAGCCCACCGGGGGGCGCAGGGGCTGAGCAGTTCTTC. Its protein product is CASSPPGGAGAEQFF.

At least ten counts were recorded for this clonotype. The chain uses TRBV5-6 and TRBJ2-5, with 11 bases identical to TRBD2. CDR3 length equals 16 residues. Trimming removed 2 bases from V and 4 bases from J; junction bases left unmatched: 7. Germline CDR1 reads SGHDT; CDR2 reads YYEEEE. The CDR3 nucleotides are TGTGCCAGCAGCTTAATTCCTAGCGGGAGGAGAGAGACCCAGTACTTC. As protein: CASSLIPSGRRETQYF.

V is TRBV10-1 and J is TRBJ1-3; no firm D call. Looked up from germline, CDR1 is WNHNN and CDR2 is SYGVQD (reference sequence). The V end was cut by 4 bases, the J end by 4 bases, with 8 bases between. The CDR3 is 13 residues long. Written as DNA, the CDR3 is TGCGCCAGCAGTGTCCCGGGCGGAAACACCATATATTTT. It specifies CASSVPGGNTIYF.

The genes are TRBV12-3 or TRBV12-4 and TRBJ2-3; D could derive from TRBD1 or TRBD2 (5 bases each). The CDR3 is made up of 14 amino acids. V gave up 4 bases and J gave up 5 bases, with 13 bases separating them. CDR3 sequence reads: CASSSPRDGDTQYF. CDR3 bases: TGTGCCAGCAGTTCCCCGAGGGACGGAGATACGCAGTATTTT.

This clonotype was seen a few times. DNA for the CDR3: TGTGCCAGCACCCCATATTCCGCAGGGGGCTACTACGAGCAGTACTTC. Its protein is CASTPYSAGGYYEQYF. The chain recombines TRBV11-2 with TRBJ2-7, with TRBD1 matching 8 bases. J gave up 3 bases and V 7 bases, and 14 bases lay outside the gene matches. In germline, CDR1 is SGHAT, CDR2 FQNNGV. The CDR3 runs to 16 residues.

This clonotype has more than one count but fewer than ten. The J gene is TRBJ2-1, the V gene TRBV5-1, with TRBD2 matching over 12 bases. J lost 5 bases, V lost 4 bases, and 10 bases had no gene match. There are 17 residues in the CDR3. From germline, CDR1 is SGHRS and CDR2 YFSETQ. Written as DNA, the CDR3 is TGCGCCAGCAGCCGACGCGTCCTAGCGGGAGGGGACAATGAGCAGTTCTTC. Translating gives CASSRRVLAGGDNEQFF. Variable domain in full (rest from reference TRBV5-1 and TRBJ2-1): KAGVTQTPRYLIKTRGQQVTLSCSPISGHRSVSWYQQTPGQGLQFLFEYFSETQRNKGNFPGRFSGRQFSNSRSEMNVSTLELGDSALYLCASSRRVLAGGDNEQFFGPGTRLTVL.

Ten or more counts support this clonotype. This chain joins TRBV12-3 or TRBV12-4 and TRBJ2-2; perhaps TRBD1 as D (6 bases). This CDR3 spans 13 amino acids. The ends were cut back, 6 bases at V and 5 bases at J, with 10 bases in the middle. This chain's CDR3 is CASRPGATGELFF. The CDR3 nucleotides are TGTGCCAGCAGGCCAGGGGCAACCGGGGAGCTGTTTTTT.

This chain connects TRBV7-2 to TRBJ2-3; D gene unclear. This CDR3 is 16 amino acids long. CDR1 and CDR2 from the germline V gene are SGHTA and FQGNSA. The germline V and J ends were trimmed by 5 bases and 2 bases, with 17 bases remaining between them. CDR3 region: CASSPLGIYVTDTQYF. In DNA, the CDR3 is TGTGCCAGCAGCCCATTAGGGATCTATGTCACAGATACGCAGTATTTT.